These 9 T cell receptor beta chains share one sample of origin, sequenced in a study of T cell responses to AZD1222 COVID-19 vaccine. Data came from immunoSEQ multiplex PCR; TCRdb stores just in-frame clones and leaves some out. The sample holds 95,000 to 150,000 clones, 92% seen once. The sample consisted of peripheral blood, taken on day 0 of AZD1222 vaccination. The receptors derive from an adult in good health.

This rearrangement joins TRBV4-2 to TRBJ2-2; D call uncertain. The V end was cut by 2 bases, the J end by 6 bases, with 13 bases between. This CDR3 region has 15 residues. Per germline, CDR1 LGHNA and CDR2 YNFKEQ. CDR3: CASSQPSPSSGELFF. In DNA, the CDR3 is TGTGCCAGCAGCCAACCGAGTCCTTCCTCCGGGGAGCTGTTTTTT.

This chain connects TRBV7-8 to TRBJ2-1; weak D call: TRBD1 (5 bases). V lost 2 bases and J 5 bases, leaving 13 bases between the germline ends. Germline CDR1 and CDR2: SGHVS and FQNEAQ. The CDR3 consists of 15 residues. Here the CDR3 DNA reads TGTGCCAGCAGCTTACGTTCAGGGCCCCACAATGAGCAGTTCTTC. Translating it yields CASSLRSGPHNEQFF. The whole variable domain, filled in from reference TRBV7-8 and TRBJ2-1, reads GAGVSQSPRYKVAKRGQDVALRCDPISGHVSLFWYQQALGQGPEFLTYFQNEAQLDKSGLPSDRFFAERPEGSVSTLKIQRTQQEDSAVYLCASSLRSGPHNEQFFGPGTRLTVL.

CDR3 in DNA: TGTGCCAGCAGTTTTTTCCGCGCGGGGGGCGCGGAGCAGTACTTC. Amino acid sequence: CASSFFRAGGAEQYF. The rearrangement uses TRBV28 and TRBJ2-7, with 8 bases lining up with TRBD2. Unmatched junction bases numbered 11, after V lost 3 bases and J lost 7 bases. The V gene's germline CDR1 is MDHEN and CDR2 SYDVKM. CDR3 size: 15 residues.

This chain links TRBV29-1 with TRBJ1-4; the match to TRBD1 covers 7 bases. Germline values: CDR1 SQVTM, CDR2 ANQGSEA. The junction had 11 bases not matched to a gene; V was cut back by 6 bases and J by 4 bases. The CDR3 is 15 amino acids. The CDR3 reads CSVNRGQLGNEKLFF. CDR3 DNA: TGCAGCGTCAATAGGGGGCAATTGGGTAATGAAAAACTGTTTTTT.

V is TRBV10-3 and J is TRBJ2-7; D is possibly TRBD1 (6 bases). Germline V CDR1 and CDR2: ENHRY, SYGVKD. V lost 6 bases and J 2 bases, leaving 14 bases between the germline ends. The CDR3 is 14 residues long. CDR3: CAIRPGTFPYEQYF. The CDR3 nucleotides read TGTGCCATCAGACCCGGGACATTTCCCTACGAGCAGTACTTC.

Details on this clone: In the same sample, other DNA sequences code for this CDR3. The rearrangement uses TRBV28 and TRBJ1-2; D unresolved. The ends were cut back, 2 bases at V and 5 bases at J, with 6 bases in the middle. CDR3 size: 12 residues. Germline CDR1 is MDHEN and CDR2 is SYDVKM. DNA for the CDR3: TGTGCCAGCAGTTTAAGGCTGTATGGCTACACCTTC. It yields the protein CASSLRLYGYTF.

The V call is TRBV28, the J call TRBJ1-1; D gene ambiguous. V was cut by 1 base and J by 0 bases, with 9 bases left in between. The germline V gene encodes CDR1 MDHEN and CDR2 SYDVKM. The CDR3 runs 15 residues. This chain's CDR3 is CASSLSGRVNTEAFF. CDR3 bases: TGTGCCAGCAGTTTATCCGGCCGGGTGAACACTGAAGCTTTCTTT.

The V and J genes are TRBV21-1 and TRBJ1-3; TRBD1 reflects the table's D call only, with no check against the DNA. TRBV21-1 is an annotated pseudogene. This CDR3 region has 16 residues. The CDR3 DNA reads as TGTGCCAGCATCCCACAGGGCGGTGAGCGGGGAAACACCATATATTTT. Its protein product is CASIPQGGERGNTIYF.

CDR3 DNA sequence: TGTGCCAGCAGCTTAACAGGGACAGGGGTTAATTCACCCCTCCACTTT. It codes for CASSLTGTGVNSPLHF. The chain links TRBV7-3 to TRBJ1-6; 10 bases align to TRBD1. CDR1 is SGHTA and CDR2 is FQGTGA in the germline V gene. The V and J ends lost 0 bases and 6 bases, in that order; junction bases with no gene match: 2. CDR3 length: 16 amino acids.